The next 8 T cell receptor beta chains were all read from a single sample in a study of cytomegalovirus exposure and HLA in healthy donors. The PCR ran on 60 Vbeta and 13 Jbeta primers. Some clones are missing from TCRdb's copy, which holds only in-frame ones; the method was immunoSEQ multiplex PCR. The sample consists of some 150,000 clones, roughly 80% of them appearing once. Sequencing was done on a sample of PBMCs. The receptors stem from a man aged 40-55 years in good health and CMV-seronegative.

The rearrangement links TRBV5-4 to TRBJ2-7; possibly TRBD2 for D (6 bases). Germline V gene lookup returns CDR1 SGHNT and CDR2 YYREEE (reference sequence). Trimming pared 2 bases from V and 5 bases from J, leaving 14 bases between. This CDR3 is built from 14 residues. The DNA for the CDR3 is TGTGCCAGCAGCTTTGGGGTGGGGGGTGACGAGCAGTACTTC. Translated, it gives CASSFGVGGDEQYF.

The rearrangement joins TRBV6-6 to TRBJ2-2; no reliable D call. Per the germline V gene, CDR1 is MNHNY and CDR2 is SVGAGI (reference sequence). V dropped 1 base and J dropped 3 bases, with 12 bases sitting between them. The CDR3 is 16 residues long. The CDR3: CASSYLIAVDTGELFF. CDR3 DNA sequence: TGTGCCAGCAGTTACTTAATAGCAGTAGACACCGGGGAGCTGTTTTTT.

The gene calls are TRBV21-1 and TRBJ2-7; the D call of TRBD2 is as the table states it, not checked on the DNA. TRBV21-1 is a listed pseudogene. The CDR3 extends over 13 amino acids. As DNA, the CDR3 is TGTGCCAGCAGCAAAGCTGAGGGTTCCGAGCAGTACTTC. This gives the protein CASSKAEGSEQYF.

The chain combines TRBV6-1 with TRBJ1-6; weak D call: TRBD1 (6 bases). CDR1 is MNHNS and CDR2 is SASEGT in the germline V gene. The V gene lost 7 bases and the J gene lost 9 bases, with 10 bases spanning the gap. The CDR3 has 12 residues. The CDR3 loop is CASTGALSPLHF. The CDR3 DNA follows: TGTGCCAGCACAGGGGCCCTTTCACCCCTCCACTTT.

This clone was seen only a few times. The V gene is TRBV2, the J gene TRBJ2-5; unclear D gene. CDR1 and CDR2 from the germline V gene are SNHLY and FYNNEI. Trimming removed 7 bases from V and 4 bases from J, with 7 bases in between. CDR3 size: 11 residues. The CDR3 coding sequence is TGTGCCAGCACCCGCAGAGAGACCCAGTACTTC. Amino acid sequence: CASTRRETQYF.

The J gene is TRBJ1-6, the V gene TRBV27, with 7 bases fitting TRBD1. Germline values: CDR1 MNHEY, CDR2 SMNVEV (reference sequence). The CDR3 has 16 residues. V dropped 6 bases and J dropped 0; count of bases not matched to a gene: 5. CDR3 coding DNA: TGTGCCAGCAGATCAGGGGGGAGCTCCTATAATTCACCCCTCCACTTT. This translates into CASRSGGSSYNSPLHF.

The chain joins TRBV29-1 to TRBJ2-6, with 8 bases matching TRBD1. V trimming: 1 base; J trimming: 1 base; junction bases outside the gene matches: 0. The CDR3 loop spans 15 amino acids. Germline loops: CDR1 SQVTM, CDR2 ANQGSEA. The CDR3 loop is CSVEGQGSGANVLTF. In DNA, the CDR3 is TGCAGCGTTGAAGGACAGGGGTCTGGGGCCAACGTCCTGACTTTC.

With regard to this clone: At one boundary the junction diverges from the germline segment, which might be a read error. This sequence joins TRBV7-9 and TRBJ2-7; 9 positions match TRBD1. There are 16 residues in the CDR3. Germline CDR1 and CDR2: SEHNR and FQNEAQ (reference sequence). The CDR3 sequence: CSSSLARDRASYEQYF. The DNA of the CDR3 is TGTTCCAGCAGCTTAGCCAGGGACAGGGCCTCCTACGAGCAGTACTTC.